The following is a T cell receptor (beta chain) sequence with its context. The length of the CDR3 is 17 residues. Germline lookup yields CDR1 LGHNA and CDR2 YNFKEQ. V lost 3 bases to trimming and J lost 2 bases; unmatched junction nucleotides: 10. TCRdb re-called the 5' RACE reads through MiXCR, storing one row per CDR3 protein. The sample yields about 250,000 distinct CDR3 sequences, more than 15% seen once. This sample is drawn from a study of T-cell memory formation after mild COVID-19. The source of this sequence is a man between 18 and 29 years old who had mild COVID-19 (a few samples of this study predate the infection). Cell type and time point are not known. The V call is TRBV4-2, the J call TRBJ1-3, with 7 nucleotides matching TRBD1. The sample taken for sequencing was PBMCs or a T cell subset sorted from them (not recorded which). CDR3 sequence (DNA): TGTGCCAGCAGCCAGGCCCGGACAGGTTTGGCTGGAAACACCATATATTTT. Translation gives CASSQARTGLAGNTIYF.